This T cell receptor beta chain was obtained from a study of CD8 T cells in Susac syndrome. General study findings and limits: Acknowledgment was made by the study that its TCR sequencing and HLA analysis involved a relatively small number of individuals.

About 0.5 to 1 ug RNA was reverse transcribed with random hexamers. TCR beta CDR3 was amplified by immunoSEQ covering 54 Vbeta and 13 Jbeta. Each CDR3 protein gets one entry after TCRdb re-called the immunoSEQ multiplex PCR reads with MiXCR. The sample has some 75,000 distinct CDR3 sequences, approximately 93% seen once. As for this clonotype: Its target is unknown.

With 6 bases clipped from V and 5 bases from J, the junction kept 10 bases outside the gene matches. CDR1 and CDR2 (germline): SNHLY, FYNNEI. The CDR3 extends over 17 amino acids. The patients with Susac syndrome satisfied recently defined diagnostic criteria for either definite or probable disease. The J gene is TRBJ2-3, the V gene TRBV2; TRBD2 aligns across 14 bases. Source material: CD8+ T cells from PBMCs. This TCR was sampled from a human donor with Susac syndrome. The CDR3 here is CASRPRLAGGPGDTQYF. The CDR3 DNA sequence: TGTGCCAGCAGGCCGAGACTAGCGGGAGGGCCGGGAGATACGCAGTATTTT. The whole variable domain, remainder taken from reference TRBV2 and TRBJ2-3, is EPEVTQTPSHQVTQMGQEVILRCVPISNHLYFYWYRQILGQKVEFLVSFYNNEISEKSEIFDDQFSVERPDGSNFTLKIRSTKLEDSAMYFCASRPRLAGGPGDTQYFGPGTRLTVL.